Below, 23 T cell receptor beta chains from the same sample are listed, as sequenced in a study of blood T cells in healthy people across ages. Next came a second PCR, run for about 7 to 12 cycles, which used a sample-barcoded 5' primer along with a J-beta primer mix. TCRdb redid the calling of the 5' RACE reads with MiXCR, one entry per CDR3 protein. Here the sample spans 650,000 or so distinct CDR3 sequences, 52% being singletons. The source material was blood. Receptor source: a woman of 80 years or more in good health.

This chain links TRBV19 with TRBJ2-1, with D tentatively TRBD1 (5 bases). V was clipped by 5 bases and J by 13 bases, with 15 bases between them. This CDR3 has 12 residues. Germline V gives CDR1 LNHDA, CDR2 SQIVND (reference sequence). DNA for the CDR3: TGTGCCAGTAGTCGACAGAGTCCACTCCAGTTCTTC. It is translated as CASSRQSPLQFF.

This clonotype turned up a few times. This chain connects TRBV7-9 to TRBJ2-1; TRBD2 agrees at 7 bases. The germline V gene encodes CDR1 SEHNR and CDR2 FQNEAQ (reference sequence). The J segment lost 1 base and the V segment lost 5 bases, leaving 5 bases of the junction unmatched. CDR3 length: 15 residues. The CDR3, as DNA: TGTGCCAGCAGCCGTACGGGACTATCCTACAATGAGCAGTTCTTC. Its translation is CASSRTGLSYNEQFF.

This clonotype was seen only a few times. One base away lies a much larger clone, so this may be a sequencing read error. V is TRBV20-1 and J is TRBJ2-7, with 8 bases lining up with TRBD2. V was pared by 4 bases and J by 0 bases, with 11 bases of the junction left unmatched. The length of the CDR3 is 16 residues. Germline CDR1 DFQATT, CDR2 SNEGSKA (reference sequence). This CDR3 is CSAKGRAGEGSYEQYF. The CDR3 DNA reads as TGCAGTGCTAAGGGACGAGCGGGAGAGGGCTCCTACGAGCAGTACTTC.

In this sample, this clonotype turned up a few times. CDR3 sequence (DNA): TGTGCCAGCAGCTTAGACTTTGGGACTGAAGCTTTCTTT. Translating it yields CASSLDFGTEAFF. The chain carries TRBV7-7 and TRBJ1-1; D gene unclear. The length of the CDR3 is 13 residues. V lost 1 base to trimming and J lost 5 bases, with 8 bases between them. CDR1 SSHAT and CDR2 FNYEAQ come from the germline V gene (reference sequence).

The chain combines TRBV25-1 with TRBJ1-4; 9 bases are shared with TRBD1. Germline-derived CDR1 and CDR2 are MGHDK and SYGVNS. The V and J ends lost 0 bases and 5 bases, in that order; junction bases with no gene match: 4. The CDR3 consists of 16 residues. The CDR3 coding sequence is TGTGCCAGCAGTGAATATAAGGGACAGGGCAATGAAAAACTGTTTTTT. Its protein product is CASSEYKGQGNEKLFF.

The chain has TRBV27 and TRBJ2-6; the D gene is possibly TRBD2 (5 bases). Trimming pared 5 bases from V and 11 bases from J, leaving 13 bases between. The germline gives CDR1 MNHEY, CDR2 SMNVEV (reference sequence). The CDR3 sequence is 13 residues long. The CDR3: CASSPGYIDVLTF. CDR3 in DNA: TGTGCCAGCAGTCCGGGGTACATAGACGTCCTGACTTTC. The complete variable domain, with remaining parts taken from reference TRBV27 and TRBJ2-6, reads EAQVTQNPRYLITVTGKKLTVTCSQNMNHEYMSWYRQDPGLGLRQIYYSMNVEVTDKGDVPEGYKVSRKEKRNFPLILESPSPNQTSLYFCASSPGYIDVLTFGAGSRLTVL.

A remark on this clonotype: A clone one base away is much larger, so this may be a read error. The gene calls are TRBV11-2 and TRBJ2-5; possibly TRBD1 or TRBD2 for D (5 bases each). The CDR3 runs to 12 residues. With 1 base removed from V and 12 bases from J, the gap between germline ends came to 12 bases. Germline V gene data show CDR1 as SGHAT and CDR2 as FQNNGV. CDR3 sequence: CASSLGRDGEYF. CDR3 sequence (DNA): TGTGCCAGCAGCTTAGGCCGGGACGGGGAGTACTTC.

This clonotype was detected many times. The junction departs from germline at one end; a sequencing error may be responsible. The CDR3 bases are TGTGCCAGCAGCCAAATCACAGATACGCAGTATTTT. It translates to CASSQITDTQYF. This rearrangement joins TRBV5-1 to TRBJ2-3; D gene uncertain. CDR1 is SGHRS and CDR2 is YFSETQ in the germline V gene. The CDR3 length is 12 residues. Supplemented by reference TRBV5-1 and TRBJ2-3, the full variable domain reads KAGVTQTPRYLIKTRGQQVTLSCSPISGHRSVSWYQQTPGQGLQFLFEYFSETQRNKGNFPGRFSGRQFSNSRSEMNVSTLELGDSALYLCASSQITDTQYFGPGTRLTVL.

J is TRBJ2-3 and V is TRBV12-3 or TRBV12-4; D not certain. The CDR3 is made up of 12 amino acids. With 8 bases removed from V and 3 bases from J, the gap between germline ends came to 9 bases. CDR3 nucleotides: TGTGCCAGCGCAGGTAGAACAGATACGCAGTATTTT. Residues: CASAGRTDTQYF.

As concerns this clonotype: A much more abundant neighbour one base away suggests this may be a read error. This rearrangement joins TRBV5-1 to TRBJ2-5; possible D gene TRBD1, 5 bases. Germline V gene sequence: CDR1 SGHRS, CDR2 YFSETQ. CDR3 size: 14 residues. CDR3 DNA sequence: TGCGCCAGCAGCTTCCAGGGCAACCAAGAGGCCCAGTACTTC. Amino acids: CASSFQGNQEAQYF.

The V call is TRBV12-3 or TRBV12-4, the J call TRBJ2-3, with TRBD2 matching 7 bases. The CDR3 has 14 residues. V lost 6 bases to trimming and J lost 0 bases; unmatched junction nucleotides: 3. CDR3 protein: CASRGRASTDTQYF. CDR3 sequence (DNA): TGTGCCAGCAGGGGGAGGGCGAGCACAGATACGCAGTATTTT.

There are many counts of this clonotype. The chain is built from TRBV5-1 and TRBJ2-5; 7 positions match TRBD2. The junction had 8 bases not matched to a gene; V was cut back by 4 bases and J by 2 bases. Germline V gene data show CDR1 as SGHRS and CDR2 as YFSETQ. This CDR3 is 15 amino acids long. The CDR3 nucleotides read TGCGCCAGCAGCCCGGGGACTATTAGACAAGAGACCCAGTACTTC. The encoded protein is CASSPGTIRQETQYF.

Ten or more counts support this clonotype. This chain connects TRBV5-1 to TRBJ1-2, with 7 bases identical to TRBD1. The germline V gene encodes CDR1 SGHRS and CDR2 YFSETQ. This CDR3 comprises 11 residues. Trimming took 6 bases from V and 5 from J; bases not matched to a gene: 1. The CDR3 DNA reads as TGCGCCAGCAAGGGGGCTTATGGCTACACCTTC. It encodes CASKGAYGYTF.

This clonotype was detected ten times or more. The genes are TRBV7-9 and TRBJ2-3; either TRBD1 or TRBD2 may fit D (5 bases each). CDR3 size: 14 residues. V dropped 5 bases and J dropped 8 bases, with 17 bases sitting between them. CDR1 SEHNR and CDR2 FQNEAQ come from the germline V gene (reference sequence). CDR3 DNA: TGTGCCAGCAGCCCCTCCGGGACCTATGGTACGCAGTATTTT. As protein: CASSPSGTYGTQYF.

The chain joins TRBV29-1 to TRBJ2-1, with 11 bases fitting TRBD2. The better agreement between TRBJ2-7 and the DNA end casts doubt on the J call. CDR1 is SQVTM and CDR2 is ANQGSEA in the germline V gene. CDR3 size: 16 residues. CDR3 in amino acids: CSVEGLAGGIHNEQYF. The CDR3 nucleotides read TGCAGCGTTGAAGGGTTAGCGGGGGGGATCCACAATGAGCAGTACTTC.

In this sample, this clonotype turned up a few times. The chain recombines TRBV2 with TRBJ1-1; D may be TRBD1 (5 bases). Trimming pared 6 bases from V and 3 bases from J, leaving 11 bases between. Germline values: CDR1 SNHLY, CDR2 FYNNEI. The CDR3 consists of 13 residues. CDR3 residues: CASRQGPYTEAFF. The CDR3 bases are TGTGCCAGCAGGCAGGGACCGTACACTGAAGCTTTCTTT.

V usage is TRBV20-1 and J usage is TRBJ2-7; 7 bases agree with TRBD1. After removal of 2 bases from V and 3 bases from J, the junction contained 7 bases not matched to a gene. CDR1 is DFQATT and CDR2 is SNEGSKA in the germline V gene (reference sequence). The CDR3 runs to 14 residues. This CDR3 reads CSARWGQRNYEQYF. The CDR3, as DNA: TGCAGTGCTAGATGGGGACAGAGAAACTACGAGCAGTACTTC.

This clonotype was seen just once. A much larger clone differs by one base, so this may be a read error. The chain joins TRBV9 to TRBJ1-5; the match to TRBD1 covers 9 bases. Germline CDR1 and CDR2: SGDLS and YYNGEE. Trimming removed 2 bases from V and 6 bases from J; junction bases left unmatched: 3. The CDR3 is 14 residues long. CDR3 residues: CASSVDRGRQPQHF. For the CDR3, the DNA is TGTGCCAGCAGCGTGGACAGGGGACGTCAGCCCCAGCATTTT.

The CDR3 region is CSVTSGTGTHQETQYF. The CDR3 bases are TGCAGTGTTACGTCCGGGACAGGGACGCATCAAGAGACCCAGTACTTC. The genes are TRBV20-1 and TRBJ2-5; TRBD1 agrees at 9 bases. The ends lost 7 bases at V and 2 bases at J; junction bases unmatched: 14. The length of the CDR3 is 16 residues. The germline V gene has CDR1 DFQATT and CDR2 SNEGSKA (reference sequence).

The V gene is TRBV10-3, the J gene TRBJ2-7; TRBD2 might be the D (6 bases). Trimming removed 6 bases at V and 1 base at J, with 16 bases between. The CDR3 extends over 15 amino acids. Germline V lookup: CDR1 ENHRY, CDR2 SYGVKD. The CDR3 sequence is CAIRTASSASYEQYF. CDR3 nucleotides: TGTGCCATCAGAACCGCCTCTAGCGCTTCCTACGAGCAGTACTTC.

This clonotype was observed many times. The chain links TRBV20-1 to TRBJ2-3, with 8 bases lining up with TRBD2. The CDR3 sequence is 14 residues long. Germline V gene data show CDR1 as DFQATT and CDR2 as SNEGSKA (reference sequence). V lost 2 bases to trimming and J lost 1 base; unmatched junction nucleotides: 2. Written as DNA, the CDR3 is TGCAGTGCTAGACCGACTAGCGGCACAGATACGCAGTATTTT. It specifies CSARPTSGTDTQYF.

This clonotype was observed many times. The J gene is TRBJ2-3, the V gene TRBV5-1, with D unclear. The V end lost 5 bases, the J end lost 4 bases, and 8 bases lay between the germline ends. There are 12 residues in the CDR3. From germline, CDR1 is SGHRS and CDR2 YFSETQ. The CDR3 nucleotides read TGCGCCAGCAGGCAGGCTTCAGATACGCAGTATTTT. Protein: CASRQASDTQYF.

As DNA, the CDR3 is TGCAGTGCTAGAGGGGCCGACAGGGCCTGGACTGAAGCTTTCTTT. It is translated as CSARGADRAWTEAFF. The rearrangement joins TRBV20-1 to TRBJ1-1; TRBD1 matches 7 bases. Germline V lookup: CDR1 DFQATT, CDR2 SNEGSKA (reference sequence). V was clipped by 1 base and J by 5 bases; unmatched bases: 10. The CDR3 consists of 15 residues.